The clone carrying this T cell receptor (beta chain) was seen once. The assay was immunoSEQ multiplex PCR, and TCRdb's table has in-frame clones only and misses some. The sample lists 350,000 to 450,000 clones, around 87% occurring once. This entry comes from a study of blood T cell repertoires in COVID-19. About the study: T cells, B-cell-depleted T cells, or PBMCs supplied cDNA or gDNA.

Seattle enrolled patients during active infection and tracked them longitudinally. Sequencing was carried out using peripheral blood. This clonotype was sampled from an older woman with COVID-19, enrolled during active disease.

The CDR3 loop reads CSAGQGISGEAFF. The CDR3 nucleotides read TGCAGCGCGGGACAGGGGATATCGGGGGAAGCTTTCTTT. This sequence joins TRBV29-1 and TRBJ1-1; 10 bases match TRBD1. Germline loops: CDR1 SQVTM, CDR2 ANQGSEA. V shed 7 bases, J shed 8 bases, and the junction held 10 bases outside the gene matches. The CDR3 length is 13 residues.